This paragraph covers one TCR beta chain sequence. This receptor's antigen is unknown. No qualities accompany the bases; no much larger clone lies one base away. V is reduced by 3 bases and J by 8 bases, leaving a spacing of 13 bases between them. CDR1 KGHSH and CDR2 LQKENI were looked up in the germline V gene. The CDR3 starts with the cysteine, ends with the phenylalanine, and has 13 residues. CDR3 DNA is the only sequence kept; it has 39 bases, read in frame from the first base. This entry comes from a study of blood T cell repertoires in COVID-19 (dated by TCRdb to the early 2020s). The study in broad terms: Samples covering the acute and convalescent phases of COVID-19 were provided by collaborators in the United States, Italy and Spain. Where available, HLA class I and class II types were taken from metadata supplied by the sample provider and were not determined by assay-based typing. Subjects who had been exposed to COVID-19, were actively infected with it, or had recovered from it provided the deeply sampled blood TCRbeta repertoires that made up the dataset. Nearly every sample came with metadata listing a de-identified subject ID, COVID-19 status, age in years and sex. Samples came from the ongoing ImmuneRACE study (first 160 participants) plus 1,254 subjects from 6 global collaborators. The repertoires were made available in a free public database intended to serve as a resource for research on the immune response to SARS-CoV-2. The prospective study material was composed of cDNA or gDNA derived from T cells, B-cell-depleted T cells, or PBMCs. Overall results and qualifications from the work: The quantity of clinical and demographic metadata differed by source and by participant and was supplied without curation.

TCRbeta CDR3 regions were amplified from genomic DNA by means of the immunoSEQ Assay, a bias-controlled multiplex PCR. Per the authors' processing: The number of nucleated cells in each sample was estimated by amplification of reference gene primers within the assay. To quantify the absolute abundance of each unique TCRbeta CDR3 rearrangement, sequence reads were collapsed and filtered. For each sample, productive Simpson clonality was calculated as the square root of Simpson's diversity index across productive rearrangements. TCRdb carries this immuneACCESS record with in-frame sequences only. Its versions omit some clonotypes, under half of them owing to an unresolved V gene in the studies checked, with the rest unexplained. V, J and clone size are taken as reported in that table, and D and trimming were inferred from the DNA itself. For this sample the table gives a few hundred thousand clones, of which 88% were detected only once. Of the sample, 1.7% falls within the top ten clones.

The collaborating institutions used their own protocols to collect whole blood in K2EDTA tubes. For TCRbeta analysis, collaborators shipped samples as frozen whole blood, isolated PBMCs, or DNA extracted from either of those sample types. The clonotype was recovered from a man in his sixties or seventies with acute or convalescent COVID-19. Input material: peripheral blood. The rearranged chain carries TRBV18 and TRBJ1-2; the D segment could be TRBD1, given 5 matching bases. For the CDR3, the sequence is CASSPAGLGGYTF. In nucleotides, the sequence is TGTGCCAGCTCACCGGCAGGGTTAGGCGGCTACACCTTC. Reference TRBV18 and TRBJ1-2 proteins supply the regions before and after the CDR3; the full variable domain is: NAGVMQNPRHLVRRRGQEARLRCSPMKGHSHVYWYRQLPEEGLKFMVYLQKENIIDESGMPKERFSAEFPKEGPSILRIQQVVRGDSAAYFCASSPAGLGGYTFGSGTRLTVV.